This TCR beta chain appears in the sequencing data of a study of T cells after yellow fever vaccination. This clonotype was seen repeatedly, ten times or more. Its matching antigen is unknown. Study outcomes and limitations: Abundant clonotypes (contaminants from the bulk population) could be present in FACS-sorted repertoires. Post-booster repertoires contained most primary-vaccination clones again (almost 97% CD4, around 88% CD8).

UMIs and a universal primer site were added when TCR cDNA was made by 5'RACE template switching. TCRdb reanalysed the 5' RACE reads using MiXCR and keeps one entry per CDR3 protein. The sample contains approximately 510,000 distinct CDR3 sequences, less than 25% of which appear only once. Trimming took 4 bases from V and 4 from J, leaving 15 bases between them. The CDR3 spans 15 residues. CDR1 and CDR2 from the germline V gene are SGHRS and YFSETQ. The sample in question was PBMCs, obtained less than 25 days after the first yellow fever vaccination. The TCR sequence derives from a man aged 18 to 30 who received the YFV17D yellow fever vaccine. The chain joins TRBV5-1 to TRBJ2-1, with D perhaps matching TRBD2 (5 bases). The CDR3 is CASSRDGEAYNEQFF. CDR3 coding DNA: TGCGCCAGCAGCCGGGATGGGGAAGCTTACAATGAGCAGTTCTTC.